These T cell receptor beta chains were read from a single sample in a study of T cell responses to AZD1222 COVID-19 vaccine. TCRdb's copy holds only in-frame clones and misses some; the assay was immunoSEQ multiplex PCR. The sample has 95,000 to 150,000 clones; around 89% are singletons. The sequences come from peripheral blood, collected on day 0 of AZD1222 vaccination. The receptors stem from an adult in good health. CDR3s include the opening cysteine and the closing phenylalanine or tryptophan. The D gene is left open where the match is weak. Only part of the rows carry a size: once, few, many, or a class if the clone is expanded.

j_gene,d_gene,abundance,v_gene,CDR3aa,CDR3nt
TRBJ1-6,NA,NA,TRBV6-5,CASHQGNNSPLHF,TGTGCCAGCCACCAGGGGAATAATTCACCCCTCCACTTT
TRBJ1-5,NA,once,TRBV6-5,CASRPFNQPQHF,TGTGCCAGCAGACCGTTCAATCAGCCCCAGCATTTT
TRBJ1-4,TRBD1,NA,TRBV7-9,CAGGGGPTNEKLFF,TGTGCCGGAGGGGGCGGGCCAACTAATGAAAAACTGTTTTTT
TRBJ1-5,NA,NA,TRBV15,CATSRPGTVGNQPQHF,TGTGCCACCAGCAGACCCGGGACGGTCGGCAATCAGCCCCAGCATTTT
TRBJ1-4,NA,NA,TRBV28,CASSLQGSTNEKLFF,TGTGCCAGCAGTCTCCAGGGATCAACTAATGAAAAACTGTTTTTT
TRBJ1-1,NA,NA,TRBV11-3,CASSLGRDTEAFF,TGTGCCAGCAGCTTAGGCAGGGACACTGAAGCTTTCTTT
TRBJ2-7,NA,NA,TRBV20-1,CSARGYEQYF,TGCAGTGCGAGGGGTTACGAGCAGTACTTC
TRBJ1-1,NA,NA,TRBV7-3,CASSLIGGNTEAFF,TGTGCCAGCAGCTTAATCGGGGGGAACACTGAAGCTTTCTTT
TRBJ2-1,TRBD1,NA,TRBV13,CASSLWGQGNEQFF,TGTGCCAGCAGCCTCTGGGGACAGGGCAATGAGCAGTTCTTC
TRBJ1-6,NA,NA,TRBV7-9,CASSLTGTPGPLHF,TGTGCCAGCAGCCTCACCGGGACTCCCGGGCCCCTCCACTTT
TRBJ2-7,TRBD2,once,TRBV30,CAWSSRGSGYYEQYF,TGTGCCTGGAGTTCTCGGGGTAGCGGGTATTACGAGCAGTACTTC
TRBJ2-5,TRBD2,NA,TRBV19,CASSPGRETETQYF,TGTGCCAGTAGCCCCGGGCGGGAGACGGAGACCCAGTACTTC
TRBJ2-1,TRBD2,NA,TRBV27,CASSLKPGLEEYNEQFF,TGTGCCAGCAGTTTAAAACCGGGACTAGAAGAATACAATGAGCAGTTCTTC
TRBJ2-3,TRBD2,NA,TRBV9,CASSVFGGERERSTDTQYF,TGTGCCAGCAGCGTATTTGGTGGAGAGCGGGAGCGGAGCACAGATACGCAGTATTTT
TRBJ2-5,TRBD2,NA,TRBV5-4,CASSLGGLLQETQYF,TGTGCCAGCAGCTTGGGGGGACTACTACAAGAGACCCAGTACTTC
TRBJ1-5,NA,NA,TRBV6-2/TRBV6-3,CASSPDRQPSNQPQHF,TGTGCCAGCAGCCCAGACCGCCAGCCTAGCAATCAGCCCCAGCATTTT
TRBJ2-1,NA,NA,TRBV28,CASSLRRTDVFYNEQFF,TGTGCCAGCAGTCTGAGACGGACAGACGTTTTCTACAATGAGCAGTTCTTC
TRBJ2-5,TRBD1,NA,TRBV13,CASSSGTEETQYF,TGTGCCAGCAGCTCCGGGACAGAAGAGACCCAGTACTTC
TRBJ1-2,NA,NA,TRBV5-1,CASSWTTDDYGYTF,TGCGCCAGCAGCTGGACGACAGACGACTATGGCTACACCTTC
TRBJ2-7,NA,NA,TRBV28,CASLPRGRLYEQYF,TGTGCCAGCCTACCCCGAGGCAGGCTATACGAGCAGTACTTC
TRBJ1-1,TRBD1,NA,TRBV6-5,CASRDRVNTEAFF,TGTGCCAGCAGGGACAGGGTGAACACTGAAGCTTTCTTT
TRBJ2-5,NA,NA,TRBV5-1,CASSLEVNRETQYF,TGCGCCAGCAGCTTGGAGGTTAATCGAGAGACCCAGTACTTC
TRBJ1-2,NA,NA,TRBV2,CASLAGYYGYTF,TGTGCCAGCCTGGCAGGGTACTATGGCTACACCTTC
TRBJ1-5,TRBD1,NA,TRBV7-2,CASSERQGGGNQPQHF,TGTGCCAGCAGCGAGAGACAGGGAGGGGGCAATCAGCCCCAGCATTTT
TRBJ2-1,TRBD2,NA,TRBV11-1,CASSSTGGGTYNEQFF,TGTGCCAGCAGCTCCACCGGGGGGGGCACCTACAATGAGCAGTTCTTC
TRBJ1-2,TRBD1,NA,TRBV7-8,CASSSGQGGDYGYTF,TGTGCCAGCAGCTCAGGACAGGGGGGTGACTATGGCTACACCTTC
TRBJ1-5,NA,NA,TRBV20-1,CSASENVPGQPQHF,TGCAGTGCTAGTGAGAACGTGCCGGGTCAGCCCCAGCATTTT
TRBJ2-7,NA,NA,TRBV5-1,CASRIGGGYEQYF,TGCGCCAGCAGAATTGGAGGCGGATACGAGCAGTACTTC
TRBJ2-5,NA,NA,TRBV10-3,CAINTYSYREQWQWTQYF,TGTGCCATCAATACTTACTCATACCGGGAGCAATGGCAATGGACCCAGTACTTC
TRBJ1-4,NA,NA,TRBV7-9,CASSRDHEKLFF,TGTGCCAGCAGCCGGGACCATGAAAAACTGTTTTTT
TRBJ2-1,TRBD2,once,TRBV7-8,CASSFGGVTYNEQFF,TGTGCCAGCAGCTTCGGGGGGGTGACCTACAATGAGCAGTTCTTC
TRBJ2-2,NA,NA,TRBV28,CASSPRAGFTGELFF,TGTGCCAGCAGCCCCCGGGCAGGATTCACCGGGGAGCTGTTTTTT
TRBJ2-1,NA,NA,TRBV4-3,CASSHRQEYEQFF,TGCGCCAGCAGCCATCGTCAGGAGTATGAGCAGTTCTTC
TRBJ2-7,NA,few,TRBV30,CAWSVLGYEQYF,TGTGCCTGGAGTGTACTAGGGTACGAGCAGTACTTC
TRBJ2-5,NA,NA,TRBV29-1,CSVLGTQETQYF,TGCAGCGTTTTGGGGACCCAAGAGACCCAGTACTTC
TRBJ1-2,NA,NA,TRBV4-2,CASSHSGDLYGYTF,TGTGCCAGCAGCCACTCCGGGGACCTCTATGGCTACACCTTC
TRBJ1-1,NA,NA,TRBV5-6,CASSSLLDTEAFF,TGTGCCAGCAGCTCGCTCTTGGACACTGAAGCTTTCTTT
TRBJ2-7,TRBD1,NA,TRBV7-9,CASIPSAGQGSYEQYF,TGTGCCAGCATCCCCTCTGCGGGACAGGGCTCCTACGAGCAGTACTTC
TRBJ2-1,NA,NA,TRBV28,CASSLSVGERSKQFF,TGTGCCAGCAGTTTAAGTGTGGGGGAGCGGTCCAAGCAGTTCTTC
TRBJ2-1,NA,NA,TRBV27,CASGRGGNEQFF,TGTGCCAGCGGCAGGGGAGGCAATGAGCAGTTCTTC
TRBJ2-1,NA,NA,TRBV28,CASSGLEQFF,TGTGCCAGCAGTGGACTTGAGCAGTTCTTC
TRBJ2-3,TRBD2,NA,TRBV11-1,CASSFSAGPGDTQYF,TGTGCCAGCAGCTTCTCAGCGGGGCCCGGAGATACGCAGTATTTT
TRBJ1-2,NA,NA,TRBV5-6,CASSSLFAGGTGYTF,TGTGCCAGCAGCTCCCTCTTTGCAGGAGGCACTGGCTACACCTTC
TRBJ1-6,NA,NA,TRBV15,CATSRDERGGWNNSPLHF,TGTGCCACCAGCAGAGATGAGAGAGGGGGATGGAATAATTCACCCCTCCACTTT
TRBJ1-2,TRBD1,once,TRBV30,CACPPQGGPGYTF,TGTGCCTGTCCGCCCCAGGGGGGTCCTGGCTACACCTTC
TRBJ2-3,TRBD2,once,TRBV2,CASRLAGTLDTQYF,TGTGCCAGCCGACTAGCGGGAACCCTAGATACGCAGTATTTT
TRBJ1-5,NA,NA,TRBV6-5,CASSTNDGNQPQHF,TGTGCCAGCAGTACAAATGACGGTAATCAGCCCCAGCATTTT
TRBJ1-1,NA,once,TRBV27,CASSLGRYPNTEAFF,TGTGCCAGCAGTTTAGGGAGGTATCCGAACACTGAAGCTTTCTTT
TRBJ1-1,NA,NA,TRBV5-8,CASSLAIRGGNTEAFF,TGTGCCAGCAGCTTGGCAATCAGGGGAGGTAACACTGAAGCTTTCTTT
TRBJ2-7,NA,NA,TRBV3-1/TRBV3-2,CASSPGSQAAEQYF,TGTGCCAGCAGCCCCGGGTCCCAAGCGGCCGAGCAGTACTTC
TRBJ2-6,NA,NA,TRBV27,CASTHRSGANVLTF,TGTGCCAGCACCCATCGCTCTGGGGCCAACGTCCTGACTTTC
TRBJ1-6,NA,NA,TRBV18,CASSPLAAYNSPLHF,TGTGCCAGCTCACCGCTGGCAGCGTATAATTCACCCCTCCACTTT
TRBJ2-7,TRBD1,NA,TRBV9,CASAVGDRPYEQYF,TGTGCCAGCGCCGTTGGGGACAGACCCTACGAGCAGTACTTC
TRBJ2-1,TRBD1,NA,TRBV6-2/TRBV6-3,CASSSRDRERQFF,TGTGCCAGCAGTTCAAGAGACAGGGAACGGCAGTTCTTC
TRBJ1-1,NA,NA,TRBV7-9,CASSLASTENTEAFF,TGTGCCAGCAGCTTAGCAAGCACGGAGAACACTGAAGCTTTCTTT
TRBJ1-1,NA,NA,TRBV28,CASSQEMNTEAFF,TGTGCCAGCAGCCAGGAGATGAACACTGAAGCTTTCTTT
TRBJ1-2,NA,NA,TRBV5-6,CASTLGAPKGYTF,TGTGCCAGCACCTTGGGGGCGCCTAAGGGCTACACCTTC
TRBJ2-7,NA,NA,TRBV5-1,CASSLFPLSGSGGSYEQYF,TGCGCCAGCAGCTTGTTCCCCCTAAGCGGATCCGGGGGCTCCTACGAGCAGTACTTC
TRBJ1-6,TRBD1,NA,TRBV27,CASRQTGANGNSPLHF,TGTGCCAGCAGACAAACAGGGGCGAACGGTAATTCACCCCTCCACTTT
TRBJ2-2,NA,NA,TRBV5-5,CASSLPWATGELFF,TGTGCCAGCAGCTTGCCCTGGGCCACCGGGGAGCTGTTTTTT